This T cell receptor beta chain was retrieved from a study of blood T cell repertoires in COVID-19. Study in general: The United States, Italy and Spain were the sources of the acute and convalescent COVID-19 samples.

A few counts support this clone. The germline V and J ends were trimmed by 2 bases and 5 bases, with 15 bases remaining between them. The CDR3 loop spans 15 amino acids. CDR1 is SGHTA and CDR2 is FQGNSA in the germline V gene. Study processing details: The assay estimated nucleated cells by amplifying reference gene primers. TCRdb's table, derived via immunoSEQ multiplex PCR, lists solely in-frame clones and lacks some. For V, J and clone size, that table is used; D and trimming come from the DNA. The sample lists approximately 500,000 clones, 70% to 90% seen once, with 3.2% in the top ten. The sample consisted of peripheral blood. The TCR comes from a human donor in a cohort sampled during active COVID-19. The chain joins TRBV7-2 to TRBJ1-1; D possibly corresponds to TRBD1 (6 bases). The CDR3 DNA is TGTGCCAGCAGCTTAAGCCCCACAGGGCGAACTGAAGCTTTCTTT. This gives the protein CASSLSPTGRTEAFF.